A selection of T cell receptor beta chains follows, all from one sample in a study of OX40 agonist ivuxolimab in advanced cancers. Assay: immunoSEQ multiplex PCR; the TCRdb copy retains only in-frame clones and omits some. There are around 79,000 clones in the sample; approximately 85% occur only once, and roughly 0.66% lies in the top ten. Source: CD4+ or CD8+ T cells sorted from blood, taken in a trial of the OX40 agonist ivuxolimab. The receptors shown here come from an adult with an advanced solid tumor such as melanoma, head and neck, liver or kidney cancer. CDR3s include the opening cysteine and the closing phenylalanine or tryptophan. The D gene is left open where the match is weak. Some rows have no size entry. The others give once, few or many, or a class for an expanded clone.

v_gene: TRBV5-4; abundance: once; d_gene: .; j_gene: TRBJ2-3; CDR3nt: TGTGCCAGCAGTTCTCAGGGGAGGCCAAGCACAGATACGCAGTATTTT; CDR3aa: CASSSQGRPSTDTQYF
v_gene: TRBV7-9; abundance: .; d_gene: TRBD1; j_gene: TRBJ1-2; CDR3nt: TGTGCCAGCAGCTGGATCACAGGGGCGTATGGCTACACCTTC; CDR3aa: CASSWITGAYGYTF
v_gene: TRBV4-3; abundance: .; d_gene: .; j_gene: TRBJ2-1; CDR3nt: TGCGCCAGCAGCCGACTCTCTTTAGGGGGAAGCTCCTACAATGAGCAGTTCTTC; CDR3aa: CASSRLSLGGSSYNEQFF
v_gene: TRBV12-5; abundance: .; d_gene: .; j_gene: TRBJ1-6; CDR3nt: TGTGCTAGTGGTTTGCAGAGCTCCTATAATTCACCCCTCCACTTT; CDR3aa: CASGLQSSYNSPLHF
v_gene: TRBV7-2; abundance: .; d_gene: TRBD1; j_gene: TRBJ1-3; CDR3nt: TGTGCCAGTAAAAACAGGGGCTTTGGAAACACCATATATTTT; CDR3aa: CASKNRGFGNTIYF
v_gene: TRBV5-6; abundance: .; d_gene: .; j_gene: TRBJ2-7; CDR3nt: TGTGCCAGCAGTCCTTGGCGGGTAAGGGGCGAGCAGTACTTC; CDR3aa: CASSPWRVRGEQYF
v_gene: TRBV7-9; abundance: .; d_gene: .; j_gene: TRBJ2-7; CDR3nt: TGTGCCAGCAGCCCCGACAGATACGAGCAGTACTTC; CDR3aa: CASSPDRYEQYF
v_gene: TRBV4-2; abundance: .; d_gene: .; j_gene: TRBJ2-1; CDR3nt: TGTGCCAGCAGCCAAGATCCCCATAGCTCCTACAATGAGCAGTTCTTC; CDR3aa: CASSQDPHSSYNEQFF
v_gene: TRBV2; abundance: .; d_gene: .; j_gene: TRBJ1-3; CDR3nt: TGTGCCAGCAGTGACAGGGACACCGGAAACACCATATATTTT; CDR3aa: CASSDRDTGNTIYF
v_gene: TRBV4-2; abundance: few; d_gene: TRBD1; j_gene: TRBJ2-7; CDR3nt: TGTGCCAGCAGCCAAGGGGGACAGGGTACCTACGAGCAGTACTTC; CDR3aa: CASSQGGQGTYEQYF
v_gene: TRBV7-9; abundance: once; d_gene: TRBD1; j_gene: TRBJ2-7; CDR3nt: TGTGCCAGCAGTTTTGGACAGGGGGCGGGCGAGCAGTACTTC; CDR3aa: CASSFGQGAGEQYF
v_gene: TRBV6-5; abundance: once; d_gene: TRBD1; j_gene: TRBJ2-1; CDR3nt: TGTGCCAGCAGTTACATGGGACAGGGGATGAATGAGCAGTTCTTC; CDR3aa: CASSYMGQGMNEQFF
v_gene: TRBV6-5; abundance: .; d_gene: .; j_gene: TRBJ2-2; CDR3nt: TGTGCCAGCAGTCCCAGGGGGGACACCGGGGAGCTGTTTTTT; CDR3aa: CASSPRGDTGELFF
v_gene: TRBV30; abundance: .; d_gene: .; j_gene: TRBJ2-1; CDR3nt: TGTGCCTGGAGTGTAGGGCAGGAGACCTACAATGAGCAGTTCTTC; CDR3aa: CAWSVGQETYNEQFF
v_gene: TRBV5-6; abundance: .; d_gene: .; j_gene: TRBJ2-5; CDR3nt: TGTGCCAGCACTACTCTAGACGCCCGGTGGAGGGAGACCCAGTACTTC; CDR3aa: CASTTLDARWRETQYF
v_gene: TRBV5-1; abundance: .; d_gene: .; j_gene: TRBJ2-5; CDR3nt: TGCGCCAGCAGCCCACAGGGCCAAGAGACCCAGTACTTC; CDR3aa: CASSPQGQETQYF
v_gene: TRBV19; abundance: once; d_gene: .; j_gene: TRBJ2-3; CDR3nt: TGTGCCAGTAGTGACCGTAAGGATACGCAGTATTTT; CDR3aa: CASSDRKDTQYF
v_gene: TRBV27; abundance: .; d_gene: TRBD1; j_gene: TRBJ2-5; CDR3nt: TGTGCCAGCAGTCCATGGACAGGCAAAGAGACCCAGTACTTC; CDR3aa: CASSPWTGKETQYF
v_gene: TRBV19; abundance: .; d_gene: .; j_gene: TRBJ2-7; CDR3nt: TGTGCCAGTAGTAATCCGGGCCCCGTCCCTACGTACGAGCAGTACTTC; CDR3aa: CASSNPGPVPTYEQYF
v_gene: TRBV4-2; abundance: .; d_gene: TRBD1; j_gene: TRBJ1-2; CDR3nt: TGTGCCAGCAGCCAGGGCGGACAGGGTCGAAGCTACACCTTC; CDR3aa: CASSQGGQGRSYTF
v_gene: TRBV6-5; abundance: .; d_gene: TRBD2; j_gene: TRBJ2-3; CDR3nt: TGTGCCAGCAGTTACAGCGGACTAGCGGTCGGAGATACGCAGTATTTT; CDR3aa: CASSYSGLAVGDTQYF
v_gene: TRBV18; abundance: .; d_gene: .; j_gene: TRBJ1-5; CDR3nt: TGTGCCAGCTCACCACGAGGGGATCTGGAGCGTCAGCCCCAGCATTTT; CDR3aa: CASSPRGDLERQPQHF
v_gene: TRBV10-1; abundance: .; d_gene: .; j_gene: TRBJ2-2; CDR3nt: TGCGCCAGCTCGCCAGGTTGTACCGGGGAGCTGTTTTTT; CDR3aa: CASSPGCTGELFF
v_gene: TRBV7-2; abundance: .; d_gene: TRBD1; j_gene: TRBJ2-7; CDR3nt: TGTGCCAGCAGCTTAGCAGTGGGACAGGGAATGGGCGAGCAGTACTTC; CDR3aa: CASSLAVGQGMGEQYF
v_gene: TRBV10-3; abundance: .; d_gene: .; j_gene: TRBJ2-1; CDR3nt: TGTGCCATCAGTTCAAGATACGATGAGCAGTTCTTC; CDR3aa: CAISSRYDEQFF
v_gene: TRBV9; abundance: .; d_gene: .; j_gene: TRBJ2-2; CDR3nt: TGTGCCAGCAGCCCCCGAGGATTGGGTGCCGGGGAGCTGTTTTTT; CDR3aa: CASSPRGLGAGELFF
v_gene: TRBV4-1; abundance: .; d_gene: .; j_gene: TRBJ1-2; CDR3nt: TGCGCCAGCAGCCAAGGGGGCCAGGGGAAAGTCTATGGCTACACCTTC; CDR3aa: CASSQGGQGKVYGYTF
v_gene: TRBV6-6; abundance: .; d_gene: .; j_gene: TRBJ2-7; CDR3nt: TGTGCCAGCGCTTCCGCAGGCTCCTACGAGCAGTACTTC; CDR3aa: CASASAGSYEQYF
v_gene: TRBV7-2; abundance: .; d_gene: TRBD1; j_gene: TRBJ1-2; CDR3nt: TGTGCCAGCAGAGGGACAGGGGGTGGCTACACCTTC; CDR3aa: CASRGTGGGYTF
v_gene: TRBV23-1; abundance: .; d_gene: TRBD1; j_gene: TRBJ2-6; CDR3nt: TGCGCCAGCAGTCAATCTTCGATTTTGGGACAGGGGAGAGCTGGGGCCAACGTCCTGACTTTC; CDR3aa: CASSQSSILGQGRAGANVLTF
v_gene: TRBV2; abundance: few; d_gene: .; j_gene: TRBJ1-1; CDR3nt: TGTGCCAGCAGTGAAGGGGGGGGCCGGACTGAAGCTTTCTTT; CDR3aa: CASSEGGGRTEAFF
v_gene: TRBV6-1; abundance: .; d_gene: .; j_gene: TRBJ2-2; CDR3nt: TGTGCCAGCAGGACTGCCGAGAACACCGGGGAGCTGTTTTTT; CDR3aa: CASRTAENTGELFF
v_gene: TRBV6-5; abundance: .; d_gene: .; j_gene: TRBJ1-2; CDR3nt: TGTGCCAGCAGCCCCGGGACAATCTCTAGTTATGGCTACACCTTC; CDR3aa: CASSPGTISSYGYTF
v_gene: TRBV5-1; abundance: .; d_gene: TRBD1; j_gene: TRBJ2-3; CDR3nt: TGCGCCAGCAGCTTTCAGACAGGGGGTTCAGATACGCAGTATTTT; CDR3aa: CASSFQTGGSDTQYF
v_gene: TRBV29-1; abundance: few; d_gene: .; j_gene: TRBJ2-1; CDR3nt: TGCAGCGTTGAAGGCGGGGTCAGCTCCTACAATGAGCAGTTCTTC; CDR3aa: CSVEGGVSSYNEQFF
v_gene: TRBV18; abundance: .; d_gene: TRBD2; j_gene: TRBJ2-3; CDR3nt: TGTGCCAGCTCACCGCCTAGCGGGGGGAGATCAGATACGCAGTATTTT; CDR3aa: CASSPPSGGRSDTQYF
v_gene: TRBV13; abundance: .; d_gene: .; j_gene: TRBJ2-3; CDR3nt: TGTGCCAGCAGCCGACCAACTACTAGCACAGATACGCAGTATTTT; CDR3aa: CASSRPTTSTDTQYF
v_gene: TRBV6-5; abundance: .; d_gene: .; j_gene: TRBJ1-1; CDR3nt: TGTGCCAGCAGTTACTCAGGGGCTGAAGCTTTCTTT; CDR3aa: CASSYSGAEAFF
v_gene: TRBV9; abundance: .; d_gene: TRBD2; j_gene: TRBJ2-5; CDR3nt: TGTGCCAGCAGCGCGGGACTACTCTTGGAGACCCAGTACTTC; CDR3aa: CASSAGLLLETQYF
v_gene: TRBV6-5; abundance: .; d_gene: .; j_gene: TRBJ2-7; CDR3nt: TGTGCCAGCAGTTCCAATCGCAGGGGTCTTACCTACGAGCAGTACTTC; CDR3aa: CASSSNRRGLTYEQYF
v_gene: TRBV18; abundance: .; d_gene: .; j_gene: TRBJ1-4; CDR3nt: TGTGCCAGCTCACCACCGTCGGTCGCTAATGAAAAACTGTTTTTT; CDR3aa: CASSPPSVANEKLFF
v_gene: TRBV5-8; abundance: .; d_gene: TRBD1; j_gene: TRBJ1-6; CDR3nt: TGTGCCAGCAGCACCCAGGGGGCGCGGAATTCACCCCTCCACTTT; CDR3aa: CASSTQGARNSPLHF
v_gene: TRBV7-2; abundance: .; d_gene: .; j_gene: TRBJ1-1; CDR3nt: TGTGCCAGCAGCTTAGTCTACTCCGCGAACACTGAAGCTTTCTTT; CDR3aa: CASSLVYSANTEAFF
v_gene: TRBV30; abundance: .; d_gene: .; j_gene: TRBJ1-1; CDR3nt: TGTGCCTGGAGGGTTCAGGGTAGGAACACTGAAGCTTTCTTT; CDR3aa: CAWRVQGRNTEAFF
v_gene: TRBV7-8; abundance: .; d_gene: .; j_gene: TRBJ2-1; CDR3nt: TGTGCCAGCAGGAACCCCTCCTACAATGAGCAGTTCTTC; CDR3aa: CASRNPSYNEQFF
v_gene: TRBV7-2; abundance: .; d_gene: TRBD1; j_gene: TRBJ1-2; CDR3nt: TGTGCCAGCAGCCCAAGGCTAGAGACAGGGGTAAATGGCTACACCTTC; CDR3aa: CASSPRLETGVNGYTF
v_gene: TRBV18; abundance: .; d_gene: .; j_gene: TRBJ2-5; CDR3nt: TGTGCCAGCTCCCCTACGAAAGCCGAGACCCAGTACTTC; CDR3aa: CASSPTKAETQYF
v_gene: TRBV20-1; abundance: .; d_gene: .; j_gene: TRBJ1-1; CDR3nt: TGCAGTGCACGCCGGAACACTGAAGCTTTCTTT; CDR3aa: CSARRNTEAFF